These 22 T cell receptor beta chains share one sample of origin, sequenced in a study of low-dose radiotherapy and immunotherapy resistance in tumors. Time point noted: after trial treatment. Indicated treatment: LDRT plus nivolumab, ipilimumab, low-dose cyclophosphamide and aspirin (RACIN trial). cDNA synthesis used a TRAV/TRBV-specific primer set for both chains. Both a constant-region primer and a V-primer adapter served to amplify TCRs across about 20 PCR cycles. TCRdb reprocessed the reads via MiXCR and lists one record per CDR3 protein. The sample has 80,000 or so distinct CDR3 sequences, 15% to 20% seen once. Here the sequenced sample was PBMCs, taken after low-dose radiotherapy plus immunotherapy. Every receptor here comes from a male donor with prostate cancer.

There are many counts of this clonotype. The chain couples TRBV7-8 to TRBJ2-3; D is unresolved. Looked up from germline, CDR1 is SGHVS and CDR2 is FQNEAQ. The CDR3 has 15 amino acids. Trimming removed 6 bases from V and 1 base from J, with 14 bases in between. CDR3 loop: CASSQDPARTDTQYF. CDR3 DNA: TGTGCCAGCAGTCAAGATCCAGCCCGCACAGATACGCAGTATTTT. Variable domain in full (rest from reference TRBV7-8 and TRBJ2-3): GAGVSQSPRYKVAKRGQDVALRCDPISGHVSLFWYQQALGQGPEFLTYFQNEAQLDKSGLPSDRFFAERPEGSVSTLKIQRTQQEDSAVYLCASSQDPARTDTQYFGPGTRLTVL.

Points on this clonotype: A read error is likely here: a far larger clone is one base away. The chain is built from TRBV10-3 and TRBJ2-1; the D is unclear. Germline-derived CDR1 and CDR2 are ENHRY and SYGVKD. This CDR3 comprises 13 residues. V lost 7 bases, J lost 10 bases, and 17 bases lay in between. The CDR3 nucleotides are TGTGCCATCACGGCCCAGGAATACTACGAGCAGTTCTTC. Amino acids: CAITAQEYYEQFF.

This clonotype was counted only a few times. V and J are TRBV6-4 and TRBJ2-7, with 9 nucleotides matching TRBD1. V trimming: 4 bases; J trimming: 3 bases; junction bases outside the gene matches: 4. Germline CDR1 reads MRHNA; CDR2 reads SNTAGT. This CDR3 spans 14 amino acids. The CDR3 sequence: CASSVWDRDYEQYF. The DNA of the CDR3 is TGTGCCAGCAGTGTTTGGGACAGGGACTACGAGCAGTACTTC.

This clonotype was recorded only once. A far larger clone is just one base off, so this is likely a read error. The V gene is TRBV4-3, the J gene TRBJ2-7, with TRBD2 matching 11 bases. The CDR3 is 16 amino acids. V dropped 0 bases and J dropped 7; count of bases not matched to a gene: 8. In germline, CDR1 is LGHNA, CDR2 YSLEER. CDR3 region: CASSQDLLAGGAEQYF. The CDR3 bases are TGCGCCAGCAGCCAAGATCTCCTAGCGGGGGGCGCTGAGCAGTACTTC.

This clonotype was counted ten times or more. The CDR3 DNA follows: TGTGCCACCCGGGGACAGGCGGATCAGCCCCAGCATTTT. Translating it yields CATRGQADQPQHF. This rearrangement joins TRBV28 to TRBJ1-5; TRBD1 matches at 8 bases. The length of the CDR3 is 13 residues. From germline, CDR1 is MDHEN and CDR2 SYDVKM. The V segment lost 10 bases and the J segment 5 bases; nucleotides outside the gene matches: 7.

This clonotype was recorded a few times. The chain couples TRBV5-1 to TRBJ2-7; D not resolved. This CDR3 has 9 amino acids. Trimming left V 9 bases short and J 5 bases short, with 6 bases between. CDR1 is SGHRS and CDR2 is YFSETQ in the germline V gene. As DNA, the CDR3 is TGCGCCATCCGCCACGAGCAGTACTTC. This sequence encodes CAIRHEQYF.

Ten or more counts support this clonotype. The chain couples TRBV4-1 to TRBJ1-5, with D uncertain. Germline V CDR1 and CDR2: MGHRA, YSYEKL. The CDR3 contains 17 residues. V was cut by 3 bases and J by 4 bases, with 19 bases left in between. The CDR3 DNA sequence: TGCGCCAGCAGCCATCTACCGGAGCGGATAGGGAATCAGCCCCAGCATTTT. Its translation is CASSHLPERIGNQPQHF.

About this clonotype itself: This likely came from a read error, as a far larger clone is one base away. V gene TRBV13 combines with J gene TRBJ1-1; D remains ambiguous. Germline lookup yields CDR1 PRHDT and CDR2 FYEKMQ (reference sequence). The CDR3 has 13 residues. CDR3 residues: CVSAMAERTEAFF. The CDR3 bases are TGTGTCAGCGCGATGGCTGAACGGACTGAAGCTTTCTTT.

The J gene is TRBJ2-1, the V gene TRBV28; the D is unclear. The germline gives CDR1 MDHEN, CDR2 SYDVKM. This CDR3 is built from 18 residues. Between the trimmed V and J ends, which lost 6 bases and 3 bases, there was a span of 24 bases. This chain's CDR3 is CASSQTRRLMSGYNEQFF. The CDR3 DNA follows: TGTGCCAGCAGCCAAACCCGTCGGCTAATGAGTGGCTACAATGAGCAGTTCTTC.

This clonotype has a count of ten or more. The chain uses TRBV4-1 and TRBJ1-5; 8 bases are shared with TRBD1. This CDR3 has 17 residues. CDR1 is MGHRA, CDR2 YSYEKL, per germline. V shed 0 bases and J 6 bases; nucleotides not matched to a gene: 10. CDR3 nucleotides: TGCGCCAGCAGCCAAGAGGTTGGACAGGGAATTTTTCAGCCCCAGCATTTT. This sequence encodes CASSQEVGQGIFQPQHF.

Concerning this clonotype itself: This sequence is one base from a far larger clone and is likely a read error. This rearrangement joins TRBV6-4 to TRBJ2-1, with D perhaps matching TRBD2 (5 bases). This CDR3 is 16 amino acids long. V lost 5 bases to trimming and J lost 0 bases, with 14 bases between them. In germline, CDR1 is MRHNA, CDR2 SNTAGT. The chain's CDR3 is CASSFVGGSSYNEQFF. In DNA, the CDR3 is TGTGCCAGCAGTTTTGTGGGCGGGTCCTCCTACAATGAGCAGTTCTTC.

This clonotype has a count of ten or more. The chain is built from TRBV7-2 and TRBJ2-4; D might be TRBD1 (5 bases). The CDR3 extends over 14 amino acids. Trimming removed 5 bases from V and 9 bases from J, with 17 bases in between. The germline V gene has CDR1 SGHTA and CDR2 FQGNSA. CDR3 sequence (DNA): TGTGCCAGCAGCCCAACAGGCTTGAATGGCATTCAGTACTTC. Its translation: CASSPTGLNGIQYF.

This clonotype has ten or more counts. The CDR3 sequence is CSAKRLNTEAFF. CDR3 DNA: TGCAGTGCTAAGCGACTGAACACTGAAGCTTTCTTT. V is TRBV20-1 and J is TRBJ1-1, with D unclear. Germline V lookup: CDR1 DFQATT, CDR2 SNEGSKA (reference sequence). The CDR3 has 12 residues. Trimming stripped 4 bases from V and 0 bases from J, with 6 bases between.

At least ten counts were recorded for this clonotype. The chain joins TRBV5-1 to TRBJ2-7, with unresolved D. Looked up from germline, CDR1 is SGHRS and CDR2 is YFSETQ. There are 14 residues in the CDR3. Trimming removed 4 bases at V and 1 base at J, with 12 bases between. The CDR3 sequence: CASSTEALSYEQYF. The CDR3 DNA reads TGCGCCAGCAGCACCGAAGCCCTGTCCTACGAGCAGTACTTC.

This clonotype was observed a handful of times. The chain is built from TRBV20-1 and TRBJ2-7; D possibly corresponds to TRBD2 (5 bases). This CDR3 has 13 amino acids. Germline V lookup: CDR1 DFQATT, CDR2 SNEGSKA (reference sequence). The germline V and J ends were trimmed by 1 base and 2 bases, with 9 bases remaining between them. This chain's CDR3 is CSARGGSAYEQYF. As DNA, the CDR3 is TGCAGTGCTAGAGGAGGGTCCGCCTACGAGCAGTACTTC.

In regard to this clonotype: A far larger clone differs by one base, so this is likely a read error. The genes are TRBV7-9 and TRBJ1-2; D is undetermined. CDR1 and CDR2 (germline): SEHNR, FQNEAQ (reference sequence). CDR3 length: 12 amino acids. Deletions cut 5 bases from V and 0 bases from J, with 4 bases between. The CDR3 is CASSTPNYGYTF. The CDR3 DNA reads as TGTGCCAGCAGCACTCCTAACTATGGCTACACCTTC.

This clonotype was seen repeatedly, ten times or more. The CDR3 loop is CASSYSGANVLTF. The CDR3 DNA reads as TGTGCCAGCAGTTATTCAGGGGCCAACGTCCTGACTTTC. The chain employs TRBV6-2 or TRBV6-3 and TRBJ2-6; D ambiguous. This CDR3 contains 13 residues. Germline CDR1 is MNHEY and CDR2 is SVGEGT. Trimming left V 3 bases short and J 4 bases short, with 4 bases between.

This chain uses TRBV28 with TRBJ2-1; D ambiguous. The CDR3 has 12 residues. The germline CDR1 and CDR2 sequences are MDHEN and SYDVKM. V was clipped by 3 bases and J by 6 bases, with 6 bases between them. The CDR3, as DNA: TGTGCCAGCAGTTTTATCGGCAATGAGCAGTTCTTC. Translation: CASSFIGNEQFF.

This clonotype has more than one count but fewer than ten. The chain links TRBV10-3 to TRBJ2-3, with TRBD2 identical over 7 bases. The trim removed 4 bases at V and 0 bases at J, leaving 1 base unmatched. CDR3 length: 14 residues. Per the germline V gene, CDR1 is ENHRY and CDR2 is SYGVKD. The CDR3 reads CAISGGSSTDTQYF. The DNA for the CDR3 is TGTGCCATCAGTGGCGGGAGCAGCACAGATACGCAGTATTTT.

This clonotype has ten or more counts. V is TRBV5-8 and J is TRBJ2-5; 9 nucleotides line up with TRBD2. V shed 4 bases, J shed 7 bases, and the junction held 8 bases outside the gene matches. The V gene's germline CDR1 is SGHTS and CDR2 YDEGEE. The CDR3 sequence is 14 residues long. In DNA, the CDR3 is TGTGCCAGCAGCCCTTTGAAGCGGGAGGTGACCCAGTACTTC. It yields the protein CASSPLKREVTQYF.

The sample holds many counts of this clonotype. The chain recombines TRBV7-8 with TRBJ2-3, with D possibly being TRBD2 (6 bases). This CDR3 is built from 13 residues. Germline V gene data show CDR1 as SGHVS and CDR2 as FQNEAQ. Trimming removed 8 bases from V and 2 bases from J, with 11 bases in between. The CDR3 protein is CASLRDSTDTQYF. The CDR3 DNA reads TGTGCCAGCCTCCGGGACTCCACAGATACGCAGTATTTT.

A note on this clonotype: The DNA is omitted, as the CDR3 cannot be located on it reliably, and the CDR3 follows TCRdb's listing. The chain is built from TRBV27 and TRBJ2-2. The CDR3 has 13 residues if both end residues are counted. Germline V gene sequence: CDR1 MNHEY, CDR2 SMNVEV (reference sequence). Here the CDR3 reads CASRKNTGELFFF.